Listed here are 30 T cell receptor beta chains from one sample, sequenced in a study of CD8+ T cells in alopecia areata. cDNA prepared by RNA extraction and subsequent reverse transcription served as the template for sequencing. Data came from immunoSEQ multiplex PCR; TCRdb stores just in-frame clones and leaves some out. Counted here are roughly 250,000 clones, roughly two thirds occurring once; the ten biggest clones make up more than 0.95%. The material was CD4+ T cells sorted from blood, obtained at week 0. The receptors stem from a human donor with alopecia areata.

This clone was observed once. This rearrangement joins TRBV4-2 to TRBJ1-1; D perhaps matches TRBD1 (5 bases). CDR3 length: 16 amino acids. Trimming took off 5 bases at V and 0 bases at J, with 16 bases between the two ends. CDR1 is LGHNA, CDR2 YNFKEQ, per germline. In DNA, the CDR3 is TGTGCCAGCAGCGCCCGGGGGGATTCCATGAACACTGAAGCTTTCTTT. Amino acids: CASSARGDSMNTEAFF.

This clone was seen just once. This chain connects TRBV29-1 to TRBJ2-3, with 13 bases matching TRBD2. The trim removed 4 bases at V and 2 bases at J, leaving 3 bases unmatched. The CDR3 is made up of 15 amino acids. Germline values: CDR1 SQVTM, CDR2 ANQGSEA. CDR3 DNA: TGCAGCGTTGTGACTAGCGGGGGGCCCACAGATACGCAGTATTTT. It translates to CSVVTSGGPTDTQYF.

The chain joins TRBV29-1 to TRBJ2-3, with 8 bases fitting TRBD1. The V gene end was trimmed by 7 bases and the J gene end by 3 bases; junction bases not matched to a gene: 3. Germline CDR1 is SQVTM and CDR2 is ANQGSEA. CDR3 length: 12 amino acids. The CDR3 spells CSGGQVTDTQYF. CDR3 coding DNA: TGCAGCGGGGGACAGGTAACAGATACGCAGTATTTT.

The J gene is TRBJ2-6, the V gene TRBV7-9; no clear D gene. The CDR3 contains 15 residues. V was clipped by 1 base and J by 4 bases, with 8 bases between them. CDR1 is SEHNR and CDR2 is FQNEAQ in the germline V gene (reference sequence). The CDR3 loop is CASSLGPSGANVLTF. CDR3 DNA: TGTGCCAGCAGCTTAGGTCCTTCCGGGGCCAACGTCCTGACTTTC.

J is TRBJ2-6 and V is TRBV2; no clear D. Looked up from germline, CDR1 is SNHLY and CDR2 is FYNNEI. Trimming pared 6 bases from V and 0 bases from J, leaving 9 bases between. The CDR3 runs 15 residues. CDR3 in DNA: TGTGCCAGCAGAAACAGAGACTCTGGGGCCAACGTCCTGACTTTC. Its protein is CASRNRDSGANVLTF.

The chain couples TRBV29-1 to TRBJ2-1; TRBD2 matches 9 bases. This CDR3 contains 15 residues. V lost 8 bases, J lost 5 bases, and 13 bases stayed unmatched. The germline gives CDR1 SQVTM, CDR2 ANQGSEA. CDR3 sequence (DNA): TGCAGCACCGAAGGCCCTAGCGGGATTCACAATGAGCAGTTCTTC. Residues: CSTEGPSGIHNEQFF.

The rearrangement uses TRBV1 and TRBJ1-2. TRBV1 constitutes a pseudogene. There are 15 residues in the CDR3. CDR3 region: CTSSQCGDVNYGYTF. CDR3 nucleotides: TGCACCAGCAGCCAATGCGGGGACGTCAACTATGGCTACACCTTC.

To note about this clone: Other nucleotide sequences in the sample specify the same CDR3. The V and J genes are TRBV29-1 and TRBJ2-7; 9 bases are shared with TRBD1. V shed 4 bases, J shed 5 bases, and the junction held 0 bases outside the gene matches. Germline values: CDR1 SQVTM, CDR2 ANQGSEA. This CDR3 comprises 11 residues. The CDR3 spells CSVGTGDEQYF. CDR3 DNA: TGCAGCGTTGGGACAGGGGACGAGCAGTACTTC.

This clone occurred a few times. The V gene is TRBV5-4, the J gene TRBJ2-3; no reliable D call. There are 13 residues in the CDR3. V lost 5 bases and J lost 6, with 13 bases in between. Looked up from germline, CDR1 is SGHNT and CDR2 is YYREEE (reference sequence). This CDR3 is CASRGQPGDTQYF. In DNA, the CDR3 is TGTGCCAGCAGGGGTCAACCCGGTGATACGCAGTATTTT.

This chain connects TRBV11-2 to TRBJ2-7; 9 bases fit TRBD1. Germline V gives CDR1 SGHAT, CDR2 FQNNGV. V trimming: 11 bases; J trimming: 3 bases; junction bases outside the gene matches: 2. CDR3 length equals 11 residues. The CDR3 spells CAVGQGYEQYF. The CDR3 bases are TGTGCCGTGGGACAGGGCTACGAGCAGTACTTC.

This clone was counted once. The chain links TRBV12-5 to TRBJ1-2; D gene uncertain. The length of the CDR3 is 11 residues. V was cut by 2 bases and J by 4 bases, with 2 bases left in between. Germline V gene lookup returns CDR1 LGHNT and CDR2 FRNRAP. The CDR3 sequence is CASGLFYGYTF. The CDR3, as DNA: TGTGCTAGTGGTTTGTTCTATGGCTACACCTTC.

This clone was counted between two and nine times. The CDR3 bases are TGTGCCTGGAGCAGCGGACAGGGCCAGCCCCAGCATTTT. As protein: CAWSSGQGQPQHF. The gene calls are TRBV30 and TRBJ1-5; 8 nucleotides line up with TRBD1. This CDR3 comprises 13 residues. Per germline, CDR1 GTSNPN and CDR2 SVGIG (reference sequence). After removal of 3 bases from V and 7 bases from J, the junction contained 5 bases not matched to a gene.

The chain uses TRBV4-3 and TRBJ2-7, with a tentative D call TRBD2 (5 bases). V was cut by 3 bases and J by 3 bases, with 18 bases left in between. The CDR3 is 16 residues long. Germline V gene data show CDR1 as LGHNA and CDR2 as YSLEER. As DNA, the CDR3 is TGCGCCAGCAGCCACCTGCCGGGAAACGGGCACTACGAGCAGTACTTC. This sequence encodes CASSHLPGNGHYEQYF.

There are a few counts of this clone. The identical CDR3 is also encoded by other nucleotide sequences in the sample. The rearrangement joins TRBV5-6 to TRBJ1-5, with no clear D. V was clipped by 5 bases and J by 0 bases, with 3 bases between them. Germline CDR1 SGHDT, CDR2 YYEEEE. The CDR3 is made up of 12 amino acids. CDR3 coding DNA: TGTGCCAGCAGTCTTAGCAATCAGCCCCAGCATTTT. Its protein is CASSLSNQPQHF. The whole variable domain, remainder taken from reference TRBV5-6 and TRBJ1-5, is DAGVTQSPTHLIKTRGQQVTLRCSPKSGHDTVSWYQQALGQGPQFIFQYYEEEERQRGNFPDRFSGHQFPNYSSELNVNALLLGDSALYLCASSLSNQPQHFGDGTRLSIL.

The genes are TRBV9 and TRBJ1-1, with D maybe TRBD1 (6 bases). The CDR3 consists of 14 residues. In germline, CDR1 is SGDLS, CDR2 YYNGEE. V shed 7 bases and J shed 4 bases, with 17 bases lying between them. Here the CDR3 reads CASSPGGWGTEAFF. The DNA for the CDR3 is TGTGCCAGCTCCCCGGGGGGCTGGGGCACTGAAGCTTTCTTT.

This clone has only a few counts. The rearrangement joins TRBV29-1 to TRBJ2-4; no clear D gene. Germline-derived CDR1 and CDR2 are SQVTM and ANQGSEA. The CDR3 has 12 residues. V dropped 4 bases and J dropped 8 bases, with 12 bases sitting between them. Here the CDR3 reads CSVGGMRDIQYF. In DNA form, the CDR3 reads TGCAGCGTTGGAGGCATGAGAGACATTCAGTACTTC.

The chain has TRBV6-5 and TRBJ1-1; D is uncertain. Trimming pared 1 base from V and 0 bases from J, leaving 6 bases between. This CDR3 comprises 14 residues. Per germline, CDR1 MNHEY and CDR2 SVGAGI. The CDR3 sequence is CASSYFGVNTEAFF. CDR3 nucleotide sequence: TGTGCCAGCAGTTACTTCGGGGTGAACACTGAAGCTTTCTTT.

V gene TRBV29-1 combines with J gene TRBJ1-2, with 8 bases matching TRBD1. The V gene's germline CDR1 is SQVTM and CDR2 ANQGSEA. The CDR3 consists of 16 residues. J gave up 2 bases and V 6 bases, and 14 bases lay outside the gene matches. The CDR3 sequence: CSVLAAVTGENYGYTF. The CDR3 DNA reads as TGCAGCGTGCTGGCCGCGGTGACAGGGGAGAACTATGGCTACACCTTC.

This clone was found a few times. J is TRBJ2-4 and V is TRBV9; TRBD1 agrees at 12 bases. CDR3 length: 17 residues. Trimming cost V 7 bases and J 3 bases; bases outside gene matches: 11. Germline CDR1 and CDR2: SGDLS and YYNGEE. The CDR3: CASRPGQGARGKNIQYF. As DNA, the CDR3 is TGTGCCAGCCGACCGGGACAGGGGGCGCGAGGCAAAAACATTCAGTACTTC. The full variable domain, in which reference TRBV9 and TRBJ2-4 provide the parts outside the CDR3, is DSGVTQTPKHLITATGQRVTLRCSPRSGDLSVYWYQQSLDQGLQFLIQYYNGEERAKGNILERFSAQQFPDLHSELNLSSLELGDSALYFCASRPGQGARGKNIQYFGAGTRLSVL.

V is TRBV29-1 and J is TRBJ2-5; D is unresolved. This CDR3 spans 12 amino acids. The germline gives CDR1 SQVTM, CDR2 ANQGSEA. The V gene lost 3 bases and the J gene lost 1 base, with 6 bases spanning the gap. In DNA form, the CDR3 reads TGCAGCGTTGAGGATGGCCAAGAGACCCAGTACTTC. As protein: CSVEDGQETQYF.

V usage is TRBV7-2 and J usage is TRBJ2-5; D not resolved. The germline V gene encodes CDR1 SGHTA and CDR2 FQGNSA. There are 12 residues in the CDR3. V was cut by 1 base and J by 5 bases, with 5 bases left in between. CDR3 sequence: CASSLVLETQYF. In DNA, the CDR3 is TGTGCCAGCAGCTTAGTTTTGGAGACCCAGTACTTC.

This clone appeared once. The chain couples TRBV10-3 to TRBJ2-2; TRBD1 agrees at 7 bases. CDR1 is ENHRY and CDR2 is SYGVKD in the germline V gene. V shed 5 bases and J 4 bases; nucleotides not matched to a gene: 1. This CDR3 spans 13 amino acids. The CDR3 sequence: CAISRDSTGELFF. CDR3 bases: TGTGCCATCAGTCGGGACAGCACCGGGGAGCTGTTTTTT.

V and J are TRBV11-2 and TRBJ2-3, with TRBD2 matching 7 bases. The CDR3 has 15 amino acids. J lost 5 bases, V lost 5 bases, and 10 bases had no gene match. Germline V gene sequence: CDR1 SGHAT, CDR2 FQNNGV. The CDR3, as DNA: TGTGCCAGCAGCGTCGAGCGGGGACGCGGAGATACGCAGTATTTT. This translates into CASSVERGRGDTQYF.

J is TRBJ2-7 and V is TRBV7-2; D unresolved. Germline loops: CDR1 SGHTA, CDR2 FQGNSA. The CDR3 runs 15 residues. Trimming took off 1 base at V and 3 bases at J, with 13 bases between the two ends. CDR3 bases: TGTGCCAGCAGCTTAGAGTCCCCCCTAGGCTACGAGCAGTACTTC. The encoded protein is CASSLESPLGYEQYF.

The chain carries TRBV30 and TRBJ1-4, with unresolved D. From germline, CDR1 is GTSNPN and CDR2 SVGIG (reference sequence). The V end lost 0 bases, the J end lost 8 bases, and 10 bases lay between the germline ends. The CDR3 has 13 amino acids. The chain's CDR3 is CAWSVGIREKLFF. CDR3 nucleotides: TGTGCCTGGAGTGTAGGGATTAGGGAAAAACTGTTTTTT.

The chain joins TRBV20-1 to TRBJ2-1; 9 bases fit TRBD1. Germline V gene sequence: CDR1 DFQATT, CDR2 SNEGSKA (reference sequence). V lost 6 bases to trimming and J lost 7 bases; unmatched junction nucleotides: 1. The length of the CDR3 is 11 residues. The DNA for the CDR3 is TGCAGTGCCGGGACAGGGAATGAGCAGTTCTTC. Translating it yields CSAGTGNEQFF.

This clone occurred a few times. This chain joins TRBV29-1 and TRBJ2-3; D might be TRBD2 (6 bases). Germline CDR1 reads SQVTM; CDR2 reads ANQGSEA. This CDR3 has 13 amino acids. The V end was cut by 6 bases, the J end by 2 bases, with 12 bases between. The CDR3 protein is CSVRGALTDTQYF. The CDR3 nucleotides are TGCAGCGTGCGCGGGGCTCTCACAGATACGCAGTATTTT.

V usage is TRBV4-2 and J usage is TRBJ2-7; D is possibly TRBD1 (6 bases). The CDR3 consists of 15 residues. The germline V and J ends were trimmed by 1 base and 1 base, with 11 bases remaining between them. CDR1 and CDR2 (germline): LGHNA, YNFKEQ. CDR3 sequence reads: CASSQAGQTSYEQYF. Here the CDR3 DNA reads TGTGCCAGCAGCCAAGCCGGACAGACTTCCTACGAGCAGTACTTC.

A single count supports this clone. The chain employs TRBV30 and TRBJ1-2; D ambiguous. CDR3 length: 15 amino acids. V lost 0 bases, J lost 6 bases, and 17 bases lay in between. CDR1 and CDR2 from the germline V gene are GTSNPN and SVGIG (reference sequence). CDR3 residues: CAWSVSPLDTDGYTF. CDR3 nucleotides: TGTGCCTGGAGTGTATCGCCCCTTGACACGGATGGCTACACCTTC.

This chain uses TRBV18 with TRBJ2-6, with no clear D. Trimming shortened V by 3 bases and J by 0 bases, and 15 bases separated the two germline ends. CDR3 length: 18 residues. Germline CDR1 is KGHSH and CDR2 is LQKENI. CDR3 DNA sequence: TGTGCCAGCTCACCGGGCAGCCAGATTTACTCTGGGGCCAACGTCCTGACTTTC. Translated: CASSPGSQIYSGANVLTF.